This T cell receptor beta chain is drawn from a study of T cells in Graves' hyperthyroidism and ophthalmopathy. Those with hyperthyroidism were 18 to 65 years old, newly diagnosed, and ill for under 2 months. Uncontrolled infection, other autoimmune disease, pregnancy and lactation each barred patients from inclusion. Overall study findings and caveats: In simple terms, a model built on 13 V-J features told ophthalmopathy apart from stable hyperthyroidism. Ophthalmopathy was predicted by the model a median of around 5.9 months ahead of onset.

Amplification targeted TCR beta CDR3 regions from RNA transcripts. When the TCR CDR3 underwent first-round RT-PCR, the HTBI primer set was used. MiXCR, applied by TCRdb to the multiplex PCR reads, yields one record per CDR3 protein. The sample carries roughly 750,000 distinct CDR3 sequences, less than 20% recorded once. This clonotype was observed a few times. Its target is not known. With 7 bases clipped from V and 1 base from J, the junction kept 9 bases outside the gene matches. Germline V CDR1 and CDR2: SGHAT, FQNNGV. The CDR3 is 16 residues long. The chain carries TRBV11-2 and TRBJ2-1, with 8 bases that match TRBD2. Sequencing used blood. The clonotype was recovered from a man between 18 and 35 years old with Graves' hyperthyroidism. The CDR3 sequence: CASTPAGGRSYNEQFF. As DNA, the CDR3 is TGTGCCAGCACCCCGGCTGGCGGGAGGTCCTACAATGAGCAGTTCTTC.